This entry is about one T cell receptor (beta chain). The target antigen is unknown. The entry originates in a study of PD-L1 blockade in urothelial cancer. Study context: Samples came from 3 weeks, at the second dose, and 6 weeks into treatment.

General study points: Enhanced expansion of tumor-associated blood clones at 3 weeks characterized durable-benefit patients.

The protocol was immunoSEQ multiplex PCR, while the TCRdb copy is restricted to in-frame clones and leaves out a portion. The sample consists of 30,000 to 35,000 clones, around 80% of them appearing once. The germline gives CDR1 SGHTA, CDR2 FQGNSA. CDR3 length: 16 residues. V was pared by 5 bases and J by 2 bases, with 5 bases of the junction left unmatched. The specimen comprised PBMCs, sampled around atezolizumab (anti-PD-L1) treatment. The TCR comes from a man between 60 and 70 years old with urothelial cancer. J is TRBJ2-7 and V is TRBV7-2, with 14 bases fitting TRBD2. CDR3 amino acids: CASSPWTSGGTYEQYF. The DNA of the CDR3 is TGTGCCAGCAGCCCCTGGACTAGCGGGGGGACCTACGAGCAGTACTTC.